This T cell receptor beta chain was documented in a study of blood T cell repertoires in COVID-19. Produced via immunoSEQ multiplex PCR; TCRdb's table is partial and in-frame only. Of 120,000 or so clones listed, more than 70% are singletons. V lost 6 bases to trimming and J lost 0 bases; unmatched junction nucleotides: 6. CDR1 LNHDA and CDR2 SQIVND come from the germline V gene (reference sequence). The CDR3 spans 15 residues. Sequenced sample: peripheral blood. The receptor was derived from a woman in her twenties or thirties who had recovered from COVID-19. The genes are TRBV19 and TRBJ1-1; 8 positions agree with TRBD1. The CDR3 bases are TGTGCCAGTAGCACAGGGGGGTTTATGAACACTGAAGCTTTCTTT. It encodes CASSTGGFMNTEAFF. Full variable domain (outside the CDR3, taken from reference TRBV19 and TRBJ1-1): DGGITQSPKYLFRKEGQNVTLSCEQNLNHDAMYWYRQDPGQGLRLIYYSQIVNDFQKGDIAEGYSVSREKKESFPLTVTSAQKNPTAFYLCASSTGGFMNTEAFFGQGTRLTVV.